This passage covers 28 T cell receptor beta chains from one sample sequenced in a study of neurological immune-mediated disorders. TCRdb re-analysed the 5' RACE reads in MiXCR, keeping a single row per CDR3 protein. The sample has approximately 84,000 distinct CDR3 sequences; 4.3% are singletons. Sample time point: longitudinal time-point 3. The specimen was PBMCs. The receptors were sampled from a woman in her sixties or seventies with multiple sclerosis.

This clonotype was found many times. This rearrangement joins TRBV9 to TRBJ1-3, with 8 positions matching TRBD1. CDR1 is SGDLS, CDR2 YYNGEE, per germline. The V segment lost 3 bases and the J segment 2 bases; nucleotides outside the gene matches: 4. The CDR3 covers 15 residues. CDR3 amino acids: CASSAPDRAGNTIYF. CDR3 sequence (DNA): TGTGCCAGCAGCGCCCCGGACAGGGCTGGAAACACCATATATTTT.

The V call is TRBV20-1, the J call TRBJ1-2; TRBD1 matches 7 bases. The germline V gene has CDR1 DFQATT and CDR2 SNEGSKA (reference sequence). The length of the CDR3 is 14 residues. The trim removed 7 bases at V and 2 bases at J, leaving 10 bases unmatched. The CDR3 is CSGGAGGTNYGYTF. Here the CDR3 DNA reads TGCAGTGGGGGAGCAGGGGGTACCAACTATGGCTACACCTTC.

This clonotype was found many times. DNA of the CDR3: TGTGCCAGCAGCCGCACCCATAGCGGGGGTCGCACCGGGGAGCTGTTTTTT. This gives the protein CASSRTHSGGRTGELFF. The V gene is TRBV12-3 or TRBV12-4, the J gene TRBJ2-2, with 9 nucleotides matching TRBD2. The CDR3 spans 17 residues. The V gene end was trimmed by 6 bases and the J gene end by 4 bases; junction bases not matched to a gene: 12.

This clonotype has a count of ten or more. The gene calls are TRBV28 and TRBJ2-5, with 9 bases identical to TRBD2. The CDR3 extends over 14 amino acids. V dropped 7 bases and J dropped 5; count of bases not matched to a gene: 8. Germline V gene lookup returns CDR1 MDHEN and CDR2 SYDVKM. CDR3 sequence reads: CASIGGGARETQYF. CDR3 sequence (DNA): TGTGCCAGCATCGGCGGGGGGGCACGGGAGACCCAGTACTTC.

This clonotype has ten or more counts. The chain links TRBV10-3 to TRBJ1-5; 9 bases map to TRBD1. Germline CDR1 and CDR2: ENHRY and SYGVKD. V was pared by 4 bases and J by 0 bases, with 4 bases of the junction left unmatched. The CDR3 runs to 16 residues. CDR3 bases: TGTGCCATCAGTGGGGGGACAGGGAATAGCAATCAGCCCCAGCATTTT. This gives the protein CAISGGTGNSNQPQHF.

The sample holds many counts of this clonotype. The chain combines TRBV12-3 or TRBV12-4 with TRBJ1-1; perhaps TRBD1 as D (5 bases). V was shortened by 6 bases and J by 11 bases, with 13 bases between the two germline ends. The CDR3 extends over 11 amino acids. CDR3 in amino acids: CASSVGREAFF. The CDR3 DNA sequence: TGTGCCAGCAGCGTTGGCAGGGAGGCTTTCTTT.

This clonotype appeared many times. The CDR3 bases are TGCGCCAGCAGCTTGAATACACCCCCCTACGAGCAGTACTTC. Amino acids: CASSLNTPPYEQYF. The chain has TRBV5-1 and TRBJ2-7; no clear D gene. From germline, CDR1 is SGHRS and CDR2 YFSETQ. This CDR3 is 14 amino acids long. With 1 base removed from V and 2 bases from J, the gap between germline ends came to 10 bases.

There are many counts of this clonotype. The DNA of the CDR3 is TGCGCCAGCAGCTTGGTCATGGGGCTGAACACTGAAGCTTTCTTT. Its protein product is CASSLVMGLNTEAFF. The gene calls are TRBV5-1 and TRBJ1-1, with a weak D call TRBD1 (5 bases). CDR1 is SGHRS and CDR2 is YFSETQ in the germline V gene. This CDR3 is built from 15 residues. V was pared by 0 bases and J by 0 bases, with 9 bases between.

Ten or more counts support this clonotype. This chain joins TRBV7-6 and TRBJ1-1, with D unresolved. Germline CDR1 reads SGHVS; CDR2 reads FNYEAQ. Trimming removed 5 bases from V and 2 bases from J, with 12 bases in between. The CDR3 has 14 residues. CDR3 in DNA: TGTGCCAGCAGCCGCAAGACGGTAAACACTGAAGCTTTCTTT. This sequence encodes CASSRKTVNTEAFF.

This clonotype was seen at least ten times. The chain is built from TRBV14 and TRBJ1-2; D is undetermined. Germline values: CDR1 SGHDN, CDR2 FVKESK. Trimming stripped 5 bases from V and 2 bases from J, with 6 bases between. CDR3 length: 12 amino acids. CDR3 amino acids: CASSAPNYGYTF. CDR3 nucleotide sequence: TGTGCCAGCAGCGCCCCAAACTATGGCTACACCTTC.

With respect to this clonotype: A clone one base away is much larger, so this may be a read error. This chain joins TRBV30 and TRBJ1-5, with TRBD1 as a possible D gene (5 bases). This CDR3 has 12 residues. In germline, CDR1 is GTSNPN, CDR2 SVGIG (reference sequence). The CDR3 DNA follows: TGTGGCTGGAAGTCAGGGAATCAGCCCCAGCATTTT. Amino acid sequence: CGWKSGNQPQHF.

The chain uses TRBV18 and TRBJ2-1; 7 positions agree with TRBD1. Germline lookup yields CDR1 KGHSH and CDR2 LQKENI. J lost 6 bases, V lost 3 bases, and 17 bases had no gene match. CDR3 length: 18 residues. The CDR3 protein is CASSPRSIGTVGGNEQFF. In nucleotides, the CDR3 is TGTGCCAGCTCACCCAGGTCGATCGGGACAGTGGGTGGCAATGAGCAGTTCTTC.

This clonotype was picked up many times. The rearrangement links TRBV3-1 to TRBJ2-1, with 8 positions matching TRBD1. V shed 8 bases and J 7 bases; nucleotides not matched to a gene: 7. The germline V gene has CDR1 LGHDT and CDR2 YNNKEL (reference sequence). The CDR3 loop spans 13 amino acids. The CDR3 is CASQDRVGNEQFF. Written as DNA, the CDR3 is TGTGCCAGCCAGGACAGGGTTGGGAATGAGCAGTTCTTC.

This clonotype was counted many times. The rearrangement links TRBV2 to TRBJ2-5, with D perhaps TRBD2 (6 bases). In germline, CDR1 is SNHLY, CDR2 FYNNEI. The CDR3 is made up of 14 amino acids. V lost 1 base, J lost 5 bases, and 11 bases lay in between. The CDR3 spells CASSEGLVWETQYF. The DNA of the CDR3 is TGTGCCAGCAGTGAAGGACTAGTGTGGGAGACCCAGTACTTC.

The sample holds many counts of this clonotype. The chain employs TRBV29-1 and TRBJ2-7; TRBD2 is a possible D gene (6 bases). Germline assignment: CDR1 SQVTM and CDR2 ANQGSEA. With 6 bases removed from V and 3 bases from J, the gap between germline ends came to 15 bases. The length of the CDR3 is 13 residues. CDR3 bases: TGCAGCGTCCGGTGGAGGGGAGGCTACGAGCAGTACTTC. Protein product: CSVRWRGGYEQYF.

Many counts were recorded for this clonotype. The gene calls are TRBV24-1 and TRBJ2-7; 9 nucleotides agree with TRBD1. There are 15 residues in the CDR3. V shed 4 bases, J shed 4 bases, and the junction held 7 bases outside the gene matches. Germline CDR1 reads KGHDR; CDR2 reads SFDVKD. Here the CDR3 reads CATSDPGTGFYEQYF. The CDR3 DNA reads TGTGCCACCAGTGACCCCGGGACAGGGTTTTACGAGCAGTACTTC.

This clonotype was found many times. Compared with germline, one end of the junction differs, possibly owing to a read error. The chain has TRBV7-7 and TRBJ2-1; the D gene is possibly TRBD2 (6 bases). This CDR3 contains 14 residues. CDR1 is SSHAT and CDR2 is FNYEAQ in the germline V gene (reference sequence). The CDR3 nucleotides read TGTGCTAGCAGCTTAGCGGAAAGTTACAATGAGCAGTTCTTC. This codes for CASSLAESYNEQFF.

This clonotype was detected many times. The rearrangement uses TRBV7-9 and TRBJ1-4, with D possibly being TRBD1 (6 bases). This CDR3 is built from 16 residues. Germline CDR1 and CDR2: SEHNR and FQNEAQ (reference sequence). V was pared by 2 bases and J by 4 bases, with 14 bases between. The CDR3, as DNA: TGTGCCAGCAGCTTAACAGGGCTTTGGGTTAATGAAAAACTGTTTTTT. Translated, it gives CASSLTGLWVNEKLFF.

This clonotype has ten or more counts. The rearrangement uses TRBV6-1 and TRBJ1-1, with TRBD1 identical over 8 bases. Germline V CDR1 and CDR2: MNHNS, SASEGT. The CDR3 consists of 14 residues. V lost 2 bases to trimming and J lost 4 bases; unmatched junction nucleotides: 3. CDR3 amino acids: CASSERGQGTEAFF. CDR3 DNA: TGTGCCAGCAGTGAAAGAGGACAGGGCACTGAAGCTTTCTTT.

This clonotype came up many times. The gene calls are TRBV10-1 and TRBJ2-1, with 8 bases that match TRBD1. The CDR3 loop spans 16 amino acids. The germline V gene has CDR1 WNHNN and CDR2 SYGVQD (reference sequence). V lost 6 bases to trimming and J lost 2 bases; unmatched junction nucleotides: 9. The CDR3: CASRESRGPTYNEQFF. The CDR3 nucleotides read TGCGCCAGCAGGGAATCCAGGGGGCCCACCTACAATGAGCAGTTCTTC.

This clonotype was picked up a small number of times. The V call is TRBV7-9, the J call TRBJ1-5; 11 nucleotides agree with TRBD1. Germline CDR1 SEHNR, CDR2 FQNEAQ (reference sequence). With V trimmed by 6 bases and J by 6 bases, 4 bases remained unmatched. The CDR3 is 14 residues long. Written as DNA, the CDR3 is TGTGCCAGCAGGGGACAGGGGGTCGGTCAGCCCCAGCATTTT. This codes for CASRGQGVGQPQHF.

This clonotype was found many times. The chain combines TRBV12-3 or TRBV12-4 with TRBJ2-7, with no clear D. The CDR3 runs 13 residues. V was shortened by 3 bases and J by 2 bases, with 8 bases between the two germline ends. CDR3 sequence (DNA): TGTGCCAGCAGTTTGACCGAGACCTACGAGCAGTACTTC. Translating it yields CASSLTETYEQYF.

This clonotype was counted at least ten times. The chain carries TRBV5-1 and TRBJ2-1; D remains unclear. The CDR3 covers 15 residues. CDR1 SGHRS and CDR2 YFSETQ come from the germline V gene. V lost 1 base, J lost 0 bases, and 8 bases lay in between. CDR3 region: CASSLFTGSYNEQFF. The CDR3 DNA follows: TGCGCCAGCAGCTTGTTCACGGGCTCCTACAATGAGCAGTTCTTC.

This clonotype was seen repeatedly, ten times or more. The chain carries TRBV5-1 and TRBJ2-7; TRBD1 aligns across 7 bases. The CDR3 has 13 amino acids. The germline gives CDR1 SGHRS, CDR2 YFSETQ. The junction had 5 bases not matched to a gene; V was cut back by 3 bases and J by 5 bases. The CDR3 region is CASSSGQYHEQYF. The DNA for the CDR3 is TGCGCCAGCAGCTCGGGACAGTACCACGAGCAGTACTTC.

This clonotype was recorded at least ten times. This chain joins TRBV7-9 and TRBJ1-4; the D is unclear. Germline V gene data show CDR1 as SEHNR and CDR2 as FQNEAQ (reference sequence). V was cut by 5 bases and J by 3 bases, with 16 bases left in between. The CDR3 runs to 16 residues. The chain's CDR3 is CASSLYGVHSNEKLFF. CDR3 DNA sequence: TGTGCCAGCAGCCTCTATGGGGTTCATTCTAATGAAAAACTGTTTTTT.

This clonotype appeared many times. The genes are TRBV6-5 and TRBJ2-1; the D is unclear. The V end lost 4 bases, the J end lost 8 bases, and 15 bases lay between the germline ends. This CDR3 is 14 amino acids long. Germline CDR1 MNHEY, CDR2 SVGAGI. The CDR3 DNA reads TGTGCCAGCAGTTCCACCCCCGAATATCATGAGCAGTTCTTC. It yields the protein CASSSTPEYHEQFF.

The sample holds many counts of this clonotype. V is TRBV20-1 and J is TRBJ1-2, with 8 bases identical to TRBD1. The trim removed 5 bases at V and 4 bases at J, leaving 12 bases unmatched. This CDR3 region has 15 residues. Per germline, CDR1 DFQATT and CDR2 SNEGSKA (reference sequence). CDR3 loop: CSAHAPGQVTYGYTF. CDR3 DNA: TGCAGTGCTCACGCCCCGGGACAGGTGACCTATGGCTACACCTTC.

There are many counts of this clonotype. The CDR3 loop reads CASSPTGGNEQFF. The CDR3 DNA sequence: TGCGCCAGCAGCCCGACAGGGGGGAATGAGCAGTTCTTC. This sequence joins TRBV5-1 and TRBJ2-1; 9 bases fit TRBD1. This CDR3 spans 13 amino acids. With 4 bases clipped from V and 7 bases from J, the junction kept 3 bases outside the gene matches. In germline, CDR1 is SGHRS, CDR2 YFSETQ.